The clone carrying this T cell receptor (beta chain) was detected a few times. Its target is unknown. The sample is drawn from a study of response to subunit inactivated influenza vaccine. TCRdb passed the RT-PCR reads through MiXCR, listing each CDR3 protein once. This table holds hundreds of thousands of distinct CDR3 sequences, approximately 11% found once. Study-level points and caveats: It was suggested by the authors that few new T cells are recruited by each seasonal influenza vaccination.

This clonotype originated in a man between 50 and 59 years old who received an inactivated influenza vaccine. Sequenced here: PBMCs from blood, sampled 35 to 45 days after vaccination.

The CDR3 DNA reads TGTGCCACCAGTGATTTGGGCGGATCGGGCGAGACCCAGTACTTC. Protein product: CATSDLGGSGETQYF. The chain recombines TRBV24-1 with TRBJ2-5; D uncertain. V lost 0 bases, J lost 5 bases, and 12 bases lay in between. The CDR3 spans 15 residues. Germline CDR1 is KGHDR and CDR2 is SFDVKD.